The clone carrying this T cell receptor (beta chain) has only a few counts. This sample's time point: patch test 3, about 24 weeks after DPC sensitization. Specified treatment: therapeutic diphenylcyclopropenone sensitization with weekly scalp DPC. The data originate from a study of human T cells and chemical hapten exposure. The overall study: Throughout the roughly 24-week study, diphenylcyclopropenone was applied weekly to the patients' scalps.

From the RACE reads, TCRdb called clonotypes with MiXCR, one entry per CDR3 protein. The sample includes 90,000 to 140,000 distinct CDR3 sequences, roughly a third of them seen just once. The length of the CDR3 is 14 residues. V gave up 8 bases and J gave up 7 bases; unmatched junction bases: 9. In germline, CDR1 is MNHEY, CDR2 SVGEGT. This sequence was found in a middle-aged man with alopecia areata. Some clones in this sample may be carry-over from other donors' samples. The sequenced sample was whole blood, obtained in connection with sensitization to the hapten diphenylcyclopropenone (DPC). The V and J genes are TRBV6-2 or TRBV6-3 and TRBJ2-4; 9 positions match TRBD1. The CDR3 DNA reads TGTGCCAGCCGAGAACAGGGGGCGTCTAACATTCAGTACTTC. Encoded protein: CASREQGASNIQYF.